This TCR beta chain was recorded in a study of human T cells and chemical hapten exposure. This clonotype was counted many times. The junction shows a germline mismatch at one end, possibly a read error. TCRdb re-called the RACE reads through MiXCR, storing one row per CDR3 protein. The table has around 300,000 distinct CDR3 sequences, under 9% seen once. Time point reported: patch test 1, 2 weeks after DPC sensitization. Described treatment: therapeutic diphenylcyclopropenone sensitization with weekly scalp DPC. Germline CDR1 reads LGHNA; CDR2 reads YSLEER. The CDR3 consists of 15 residues. The sequence came from a woman aged 18-29 years with alopecia areata. Some clones in this sample may be carry-over from other donors' samples. V and J are TRBV4-3 and TRBJ2-1, with a tentative D call TRBD2 (5 bases). Here the sequenced sample was whole blood, taken in connection with sensitization to the hapten diphenylcyclopropenone (DPC). The DNA for the CDR3 is TGCGCCAGCAGCCTAGGACTCCAGCCTATAAATGGGCAGTTCTTC. Protein product: CASSLGLQPINGQFF.